This TCR beta chain was recovered during a study of T cell responses to AZD1222 COVID-19 vaccine. Regarding the study as a whole: The peak T cell response came first, and repertoires were sampled only after it. White British ancestry dominated among donors, who included more females, and clonal diversity was possibly underestimated. In the spike-specific TCR repertoire, nearly half reportedly target unmutated variant regions. Seropositivity was recorded at baseline in only a handful of AZD1222 recipients.

This table comes from immunoSEQ multiplex PCR, and its TCRdb copy is limited to in-frame clones, with some not included. This sample has about 120,000 clones; about nine tenths occur once, and the top ten carry around 2.6%. For this clone: Antigen specificity is unknown.

The specimen comprised peripheral blood, sampled 28 days after the second AZD1222 dose. The receptor's source is an adult who received the AZD1222 COVID-19 vaccine.

CDR3 residues: CASSLQGQRNTIYF. Written as DNA, the CDR3 is TGTGCCAGCAGCTTACAGGGACAGAGAAACACCATATATTTT. The chain links TRBV7-9 to TRBJ1-3; TRBD1 matches at 7 bases. Losses at the gene ends were 2 bases for V and 5 bases for J; bases not matched to a gene: 3. CDR1 is SEHNR, CDR2 FQNEAQ, per germline (reference sequence). The CDR3 extends over 14 amino acids.